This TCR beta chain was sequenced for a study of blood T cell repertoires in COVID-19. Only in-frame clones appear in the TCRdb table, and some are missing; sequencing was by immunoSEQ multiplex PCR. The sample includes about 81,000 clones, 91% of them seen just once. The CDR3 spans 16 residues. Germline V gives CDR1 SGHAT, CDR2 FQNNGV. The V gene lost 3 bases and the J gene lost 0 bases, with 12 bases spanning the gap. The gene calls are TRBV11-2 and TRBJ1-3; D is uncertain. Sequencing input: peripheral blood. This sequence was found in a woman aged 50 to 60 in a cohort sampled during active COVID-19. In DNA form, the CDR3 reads TGTGCCAGCAGCTTTGTAGGAGCCTCCTCTGGAAACACCATATATTTT. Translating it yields CASSFVGASSGNTIYF.